The 22 T cell receptor beta chains below were found in one sample sequenced in a study of shared clonotypes between healthy human individuals. Some clones are missing from TCRdb's copy, which holds only in-frame ones; the method was immunoSEQ multiplex PCR. The sample consists of about 800,000 clones, roughly 96% of them appearing once. Terminally differentiated effector memory CD45RA+ cells were excluded from the naive CD8 cells, which were CD45RO-negative and positively selected for CCR7. Material for sequencing was naive CD8+ T cells sorted from blood. These TCRs come from a man younger than 40 in good health.

CDR3 DNA: TGTGCCAGCAGCCCCCGGGGGTTGAACACTGAAGCTTTCTTT. This sequence encodes CASSPRGLNTEAFF. V gene TRBV9 combines with J gene TRBJ1-1, with a tentative D call TRBD1 (5 bases). This CDR3 spans 14 amino acids. Trimming pared 4 bases from V and 0 bases from J, leaving 10 bases between. Germline V CDR1 and CDR2: SGDLS, YYNGEE.

The chain combines TRBV7-9 with TRBJ1-2; D gene unclear. CDR1 and CDR2 from the germline V gene are SEHNR and FQNEAQ (reference sequence). V was pared by 0 bases and J by 3 bases, with 11 bases between. CDR3 length: 15 amino acids. The CDR3, as DNA: TGTGCCAGCAGCTTAGCGATAGGACGGGACTATGGCTACACCTTC. It specifies CASSLAIGRDYGYTF.

The chain links TRBV9 to TRBJ2-7; 10 bases align to TRBD2. V dropped 4 bases and J dropped 7; count of bases not matched to a gene: 11. The CDR3 is 15 residues long. CDR1 and CDR2 (germline): SGDLS, YYNGEE. For the CDR3, the DNA is TGTGCCAGCAGCCCTTGGACTAGCGGAGCGTGGGAGCAGTACTTC. Translation gives CASSPWTSGAWEQYF. Looking up the rest from reference TRBV9 and TRBJ2-7 gives the full variable domain: DSGVTQTPKHLITATGQRVTLRCSPRSGDLSVYWYQQSLDQGLQFLIQYYNGEERAKGNILERFSAQQFPDLHSELNLSSLELGDSALYFCASSPWTSGAWEQYFGPGTRLTVT.

The chain recombines TRBV6-5 with TRBJ2-1; D perhaps matches TRBD2 (5 bases). The CDR3 loop spans 12 amino acids. Deletions cut 7 bases from V and 10 bases from J, with 14 bases between. Germline V gives CDR1 MNHEY, CDR2 SVGAGI. The CDR3 DNA is TGTGCCAGCACCGGACGGAGGATGGAGCAGTTCTTC. It is translated as CASTGRRMEQFF.

The genes are TRBV27 and TRBJ2-2; no reliable D call. The CDR3 sequence is 15 residues long. V was cut by 2 bases and J by 0 bases, with 7 bases left in between. Per the germline V gene, CDR1 is MNHEY and CDR2 is SMNVEV (reference sequence). In DNA form, the CDR3 reads TGTGCCAGCAGTTTAGGGCAGCCGAACACCGGGGAGCTGTTTTTT. It translates to CASSLGQPNTGELFF.

The chain links TRBV5-1 to TRBJ2-7; 11 bases map to TRBD2. Germline CDR1 SGHRS, CDR2 YFSETQ. V lost 2 bases, J lost 7 bases, and 8 bases stayed unmatched. The CDR3 covers 15 residues. The CDR3 coding sequence is TGCGCCAGCAGCTTCCCGGCTAGCGGGAGGAAAGAGCAGTACTTC. This codes for CASSFPASGRKEQYF.

The sample holds one count of this clone. The junction shows a germline mismatch at one end, possibly a read error. The chain is built from TRBV13 and TRBJ2-5; D could derive from TRBD1 or TRBD2 (5 bases each). The CDR3 covers 15 residues. Germline CDR1 is PRHDT and CDR2 is FYEKMQ (reference sequence). The CDR3, as DNA: TGTGCCAGCAGCTTAGGCCTGGGGGAACAAGAGGCCCAGTACTTC. It yields the protein CASSLGLGEQEAQYF. The full variable domain, completed using reference TRBV13 and TRBJ2-5, is AAGVIQSPRHLIKEKRETATLKCYPIPRHDTVYWYQQGPGQDPQFLISFYEKMQSDKGSIPDRFSAQQFSDYHSELNMSSLELGDSALYFCASSLGLGEQEAQYFGPGTRLLVL.

DNA of the CDR3: TGTGCCAGCAGTGTAACTAGTTGGAGAAATGAGCAGTTCTTC. Protein sequence: CASSVTSWRNEQFF. This chain connects TRBV25-1 to TRBJ2-1, with a weak D call TRBD2 (5 bases). The CDR3 totals 14 residues. The V and J ends lost 4 bases and 7 bases respectively, with 14 bases between them. The germline gives CDR1 MGHDK, CDR2 SYGVNS.

This chain links TRBV11-2 with TRBJ2-1; TRBD1 aligns across 8 bases. Germline trimming cut 5 bases from V and 5 bases from J; bases unmatched to any gene: 8. The CDR3 length is 15 residues. In germline, CDR1 is SGHAT, CDR2 FQNNGV. CDR3 in DNA: TGTGCCAGCAGCCTAAGGACAGGGTTCGACAATGAGCAGTTCTTC. Translated, it gives CASSLRTGFDNEQFF.

The gene calls are TRBV7-2 and TRBJ2-1; D is possibly TRBD2 (6 bases). Looked up from germline, CDR1 is SGHTA and CDR2 is FQGNSA. V was cut by 3 bases and J by 7 bases, with 13 bases left in between. CDR3 length equals 14 residues. CDR3 protein: CASSFSGGANEQFF. CDR3 DNA sequence: TGTGCCAGCAGCTTTAGCGGTGGAGCTAATGAGCAGTTCTTC. The complete variable domain, with remaining parts taken from reference TRBV7-2 and TRBJ2-1, reads GAGVSQSPSNKVTEKGKDVELRCDPISGHTALYWYRQSLGQGLEFLIYFQGNSAPDKSGLPSDRFSAERTGGSVSTLTIQRTQQEDSAVYLCASSFSGGANEQFFGPGTRLTVL.

Comments on this clone: At one boundary the junction diverges from the germline segment, which might be a read error. This chain joins TRBV19 and TRBJ2-2, with D perhaps assigned TRBD1 or TRBD2 (5 bases each). The CDR3 length is 17 residues. Looked up from germline, CDR1 is LNHDA and CDR2 is SQIVND (reference sequence). The CDR3 nucleotides are TGTGCCAGTACCCGGTACGTCGGGACCGCGAACACCGGGGATCTGTTTTTT. It translates to CASTRYVGTANTGDLFF. Looking up the rest from reference TRBV19 and TRBJ2-2 gives the full variable domain: DGGITQSPKYLFRKEGQNVTLSCEQNLNHDAMYWYRQDPGQGLRLIYYSQIVNDFQKGDIAEGYSVSREKKESFPLTVTSAQKNPTAFYLCASTRYVGTANTGDLFFGEGSRLTVL.

CDR3 region: CASSLVGGSGELFF. CDR3 DNA: TGTGCCAGCAGCTTAGTGGGGGGCAGCGGGGAGCTGTTTTTT. The V and J genes are TRBV7-6 and TRBJ2-2, with D tentatively TRBD1 or TRBD2 (6 bases each). Trimming left V 1 base short and J 7 bases short, with 10 bases between. This CDR3 contains 14 residues. Germline lookup yields CDR1 SGHVS and CDR2 FNYEAQ.

The rearrangement links TRBV2 to TRBJ1-1; maybe TRBD1 (5 bases). The V and J ends lost 5 bases and 5 bases respectively, with 12 bases between them. The CDR3 is 13 residues long. Germline CDR1 SNHLY, CDR2 FYNNEI. The CDR3 coding sequence is TGTGCCAGCAGTCTGGGGGTAGGGACTGAAGCTTTCTTT. It is translated as CASSLGVGTEAFF.

This chain uses TRBV2 with TRBJ1-5; D gene uncertain. The CDR3 has 18 amino acids. Germline V gives CDR1 SNHLY, CDR2 FYNNEI. The V end was cut by 8 bases, the J end by 0 bases, with 23 bases between. The CDR3 nucleotides are TGTGCCAGCGGTCGTGTGATCCCGGACGAATATAGCAATCAGCCCCAGCATTTT. Translation: CASGRVIPDEYSNQPQHF.

This chain links TRBV29-1 with TRBJ1-2; TRBD1 is a possible D gene (5 bases). Trimming removed 6 bases from V and 4 bases from J, with 12 bases in between. From germline, CDR1 is SQVTM and CDR2 ANQGSEA. This CDR3 region has 12 residues. This CDR3 is CSVPTEIYGYTF. The CDR3 DNA sequence: TGCAGCGTCCCGACAGAGATCTATGGCTACACCTTC.

The chain joins TRBV4-1 to TRBJ2-1; no clear D. The CDR3 contains 13 residues. V was pared by 1 base and J by 5 bases, with 6 bases between. Germline V gene sequence: CDR1 MGHRA, CDR2 YSYEKL. The CDR3 loop is CASSQVGNNEQFF. The CDR3 DNA follows: TGCGCCAGCAGCCAAGTAGGGAACAATGAGCAGTTCTTC.

This clone was counted once. The rearrangement joins TRBV9 to TRBJ2-7; 10 bases map to TRBD2. Per the germline V gene, CDR1 is SGDLS and CDR2 is YYNGEE. CDR3 length equals 17 residues. V was clipped by 0 bases and J by 5 bases; unmatched bases: 11. CDR3: CASSVGRYLAGEDEQYF. DNA of the CDR3: TGTGCCAGCAGCGTAGGTCGGTACCTAGCGGGAGAGGACGAGCAGTACTTC.

The chain joins TRBV5-1 to TRBJ2-7; perhaps TRBD1 as D (6 bases). The CDR3 is made up of 14 amino acids. The V end lost 2 bases, the J end lost 2 bases, and 11 bases lay between the germline ends. The germline V gene has CDR1 SGHRS and CDR2 YFSETQ. The CDR3 coding sequence is TGCGCCAGCAGCTTCGGGACACCCACCTACGAGCAGTACTTC. This encodes CASSFGTPTYEQYF.

The rearrangement uses TRBV28 and TRBJ2-5, with 11 bases that match TRBD2. Germline CDR1 MDHEN, CDR2 SYDVKM. The J segment lost 9 bases and the V segment lost 6 bases, leaving 9 bases of the junction unmatched. CDR3 length equals 14 residues. The CDR3: CASSPPGLAEPQYF. The DNA of the CDR3 is TGTGCCAGCAGCCCACCGGGACTAGCGGAGCCCCAGTACTTC.

The chain has TRBV5-8 and TRBJ1-2; D gene uncertain. Per the germline V gene, CDR1 is SGHTS and CDR2 is YDEGEE. This CDR3 contains 15 residues. V lost 4 bases and J lost 0, with 13 bases in between. The CDR3 loop reads CASSRWAGANYGYTF. CDR3 coding DNA: TGTGCCAGCAGCAGGTGGGCCGGCGCTAACTATGGCTACACCTTC. Filled out from reference TRBV5-8 and TRBJ1-2, the complete variable domain reads EAGVTQSPTHLIKTRGQQATLRCSPISGHTSVYWYQQALGLGLQFLLWYDEGEERNRGNFPPRFSGRQFPNYSSELNVNALELEDSALYLCASSRWAGANYGYTFGSGTRLTVV.

The gene calls are TRBV9 and TRBJ1-1; D is unclear. The V gene's germline CDR1 is SGDLS and CDR2 YYNGEE. The CDR3 length is 13 residues. The V end was cut by 2 bases, the J end by 4 bases, with 9 bases between. The CDR3 region has the DNA TGTGCCAGCAGCGTTGGGCCTGGCACTGAAGCTTTCTTT. Translating it yields CASSVGPGTEAFF.

The chain joins TRBV9 to TRBJ2-3; 9 bases align to TRBD1. V dropped 3 bases and J dropped 4; count of bases not matched to a gene: 9. The CDR3 extends over 16 amino acids. Germline V gene lookup returns CDR1 SGDLS and CDR2 YYNGEE. The CDR3 nucleotides read TGTGCCAGCAGCGACGGGACAGGGCCCGCCGCAGATACGCAGTATTTT. Amino acids: CASSDGTGPAADTQYF. The full variable domain, in which reference TRBV9 and TRBJ2-3 provide the parts outside the CDR3, is DSGVTQTPKHLITATGQRVTLRCSPRSGDLSVYWYQQSLDQGLQFLIQYYNGEERAKGNILERFSAQQFPDLHSELNLSSLELGDSALYFCASSDGTGPAADTQYFGPGTRLTVL.